The sample holds a few counts of the clone carrying this T cell receptor (beta chain). What it binds is unknown. This record belongs to a study of human T cells and chemical hapten exposure. In the study overall: Slight volume differences across pooled libraries mainly accounted for varying per-sample TCR yields.

The library gave individual cDNA molecules unique molecular identifiers. Each CDR3 protein is one row after TCRdb ran MiXCR on the RACE reads. The table records some 350,000 distinct CDR3 sequences, around 6% of them present only once. Study-wide points: TCRs exceeding 1 in 1000 frequency stayed unchanged with DPC sensitization.

Trimming stripped 8 bases from V and 5 bases from J, with 19 bases between. Germline CDR1 SGHAT, CDR2 FQDESV (reference sequence). The CDR3 has 15 amino acids. The time point was: patch test 2, 6 weeks after DPC sensitization. As to treatment: therapeutic diphenylcyclopropenone sensitization with weekly scalp DPC. This TCR came from a woman aged 18-29 years with alopecia areata. Some clones in this sample may be carry-over from other donors' samples. This chain uses TRBV11-1 with TRBJ2-1, with D perhaps TRBD1 (6 bases). The sequenced sample was whole blood, obtained in connection with sensitization to the hapten diphenylcyclopropenone (DPC). CDR3 loop: CASAEADSWDNEQFF. The DNA of the CDR3 is TGTGCCAGCGCCGAGGCGGACAGTTGGGACAATGAGCAGTTCTTC.